One T cell receptor (beta chain) is described in this entry. Its antigen is undetermined. This sample was taken from a study of blood T cells in healthy people across ages. Whole-study findings and limits: TCR beta diversity, measured per million T cells, fell in a roughly linear way with age.

The second PCR ran about 6 to 12 cycles with a sample-barcoded 5' primer and J-beta primers. TCRdb fed the 5' RACE reads into MiXCR, producing one record per CDR3 protein. The sample contains about 1.4 million distinct CDR3 sequences, approximately 59% of which appear only once. Investigators took about 9.1 milliliters of peripheral blood from every donor. The V end was cut by 3 bases, the J end by 0 bases, with 14 bases between. Germline CDR1 is MNHEY and CDR2 is SVGAGI. This CDR3 region has 16 residues. This sequence originates from a young man in good health. Source material: blood. V gene TRBV6-5 combines with J gene TRBJ1-2; D ambiguous. The CDR3 loop is CASSYGSARSNYGYTF. CDR3 coding DNA: TGTGCCAGCAGTTATGGGTCAGCCCGGTCTAACTATGGCTACACCTTC.